This is a list of T cell receptor beta chains from one sample in a study of cytomegalovirus exposure and HLA in healthy donors. The repertoire was sequenced with immunoSEQ multiplex PCR; TCRdb's copy has only in-frame clones and lacks some. This table holds over 100,000 clones. The sequencing sample was made of PBMCs. The receptors were gathered from a woman aged 40 to 55 in good health and CMV-seropositive. The CDR3 runs from the conserved cysteine through the conserved F or W.

TRBJ2-7 | TRBV5-1 | CASSLARGTSNYEQYF
TRBJ2-5 | TRBV9 | CASSVDSRGGRETQYF
TRBJ2-7 | TRBV2 | CASRQDRGPYEQYF
TRBJ2-3 | TRBV6-1 | CASSEGVGREYRTDTQYF
TRBJ2-1 | TRBV27 | CASSHGTSGRKSYNEQFF
TRBJ1-2 | TRBV30 | CAWIRPVTRLGYTF
TRBJ2-1 | TRBV9 | CASSPGLAGPPLGNEQFF
TRBJ1-2 | TRBV5-1 | CASSSGDRVKGYTF
TRBJ1-2 | TRBV6-1 | CASSERQGYGYTF
TRBJ2-2 | TRBV19 | CASSSKRGGELFF
TRBJ2-1 | TRBV9 | CASSEGGSEQFF
TRBJ2-3 | TRBV29-1 | CSVVGTGTDTQYF
TRBJ2-3 | TRBV27 | CASSLQGGAGTDTQYF
TRBJ2-7 | TRBV28 | CASRTGTGVSYEQYF
TRBJ2-2 | TRBV9 | CASSVVETSGRAGELFF
TRBJ2-2 | TRBV5-1 | CASSLLTSGGTNTGELFF
TRBJ1-2 | TRBV27 | CASSLYPAGQASFVGYTF
TRBJ2-7 | TRBV9 | CASSASGGQGFDEQYF
TRBJ2-7 | TRBV29-1 | CSGGKQGEQYF
TRBJ1-6 | TRBV9 | CASSVAGDRDSPLHF
TRBJ1-4 | TRBV7-2 | CASSFSNRQGPNEKLFF
TRBJ2-7 | TRBV28 | CASSPPGPLVSYEQYF
TRBJ2-2 | TRBV4-1 | CASSQGIAAGELFF
TRBJ2-7 | TRBV27 | CASSPSPQQSSYEQYF